This T cell receptor beta chain was recovered during a study of a mutant IDH1 vaccine in newly diagnosed glioma (dated by TCRdb to about 2021). Describing the broader study: Vaccination started 4-6 weeks after radiotherapy alone, or was given together with temozolomide cycles in the groups whose treatment included chemotherapy. Of the approximately 34 patients who were treated, about 62% were male and roughly 38% were female, and the mean age was about 40 years. Longitudinal TCRB deep sequencing was done for 25 to 30 treated patients, wherever samples were available for exploratory analyses. Prior to enrollment, patients had been given standard therapy consisting of radiotherapy alone, temozolomide alone, or radiochemotherapy with temozolomide, with the combination given to most patients. The week-35 safety follow-up was designated visit V12, and the week-47 end of study was designated visit V13. Peripheral blood samples were drawn at six visits, namely V03 (baseline), V05, V07, V10, V12 and V13.

Library method: the immunoSEQ multiplex PCR assay. Rearranged TCR beta chain sequences were amplified with the hsTCRB Kit following the manufacturer's protocol. An Illumina MiSeq was used to sequence the TCRB libraries. Turning to the authors' computational methods: The proprietary platform of the kit vendor was used for demultiplexing, trimming and gene mapping. TCRdb carries this immuneACCESS record with in-frame sequences only. Its versions omit some clonotypes, under half of them owing to an unresolved V gene in the studies checked, with the rest unexplained. D and trimming come from the DNA, and the V and J calls and clone size come from that table. The sample table contains 45,000 to 60,000 clones; only one count was recorded for around 90% of them. The ten largest clonotypes hold 4.5% to 6% of the sample. As regards this clone: Its antigen is not yet known. Base qualities were left out, and no much larger clone turns up one base away.

Study-wide conclusions, independent of this receptor: PBMC samples for TCRB deep sequencing were selected based on availability. Immune responses induced by the vaccine were seen in roughly 92% of patients across multiple MHC alleles. According to the authors, sample limitations meant that analyses of patient blood samples could not be reproduced. Pseudoprogression appeared unrelated to alterations in the top peripheral T cell clonotypes detected by TCRB sequencing.

The sample's time point, from its label and the paper: week 35, safety follow-up. A 20-mer mutant IDH1 peptide at 300 micrograms in Montanide made up each vaccine dose, which was injected subcutaneously together with topical imiquimod. Eight vaccinations were administered to patients in weeks 1, 3, 5, 7, 11, 15, 19 and 23, corresponding to visits V03 through V10. All donors had newly diagnosed IDH1-mutant astrocytomas of WHO grade 3 or 4 that showed loss of nuclear ATRX. The samples were drawn from NOA16, a multicentre, single-arm, open-label phase I trial in Germany that tested a mutant IDH1 peptide vaccine in humans for the first time. Genomic DNA for TCRB sequencing was extracted from EDTA blood using the DNeasy Blood and Tissue Kit. The TCR originated in a woman aged 40 to 49 with glioma. The sequencing used PBMCs, collected from a glioma patient whose treatment included an IDH1 peptide vaccine.

The CDR3 is CASSESWGYDNEQFF. The DNA reads as follows: TGTGCCAGCAGTGAATCGTGGGGATACGACAATGAGCAGTTCTTC. The chain is assembled from TRBV25-1 and TRBJ2-1, with no confident D gene call. The CDR3 runs 15 residues from the cysteine to the phenylalanine. Here the CDR3 DNA is all that survives: 45 bases in frame from base 1. Relative to germline, V is 1 base shorter and J is 5 bases shorter, with 12 bases between their ends. CDR1 and CDR2, per the germline V gene, are MGHDK and SYGVNS.